This T cell receptor beta chain was sequenced in a study of shared clonotypes between healthy human individuals. Every contributor of samples was a Caucasian grown-up residing in Nashville, Tennessee. Remarks on this clone: What it recognizes is unknown.

V dropped 1 base and J dropped 1 base, with 14 bases sitting between them. Per germline, CDR1 LNHDA and CDR2 SQIVND (reference sequence). The CDR3 sequence is 17 residues long. Study results and caveats: The authors expected sequencing depth to affect clonotype sharing among donors. Owing to a small donor count, the genetic and exposure-history diversity represented was limited.

Assay used: immunoSEQ multiplex PCR; TCRdb lists only in-frame clones, some missing. The repertoire consists of over 850,000 clones, with around 78% occurring once and the leading ten covering approximately 0.52%. Sequenced sample: memory CD4+ T cells from PBMCs. Subset: CD45RA-negative fraction. The rearrangement joins TRBV19 to TRBJ1-5, with D possibly TRBD1 on 5 matching bases. This sequence was found in a man aged 18 to 29 in good health. Some clones in this sample may be carry-over from other donors' samples. CDR3: CASSIAQGRASNQPQHF. The CDR3, as DNA: TGTGCCAGTAGTATAGCCCAAGGCAGGGCAAGCAATCAGCCCCAGCATTTT.